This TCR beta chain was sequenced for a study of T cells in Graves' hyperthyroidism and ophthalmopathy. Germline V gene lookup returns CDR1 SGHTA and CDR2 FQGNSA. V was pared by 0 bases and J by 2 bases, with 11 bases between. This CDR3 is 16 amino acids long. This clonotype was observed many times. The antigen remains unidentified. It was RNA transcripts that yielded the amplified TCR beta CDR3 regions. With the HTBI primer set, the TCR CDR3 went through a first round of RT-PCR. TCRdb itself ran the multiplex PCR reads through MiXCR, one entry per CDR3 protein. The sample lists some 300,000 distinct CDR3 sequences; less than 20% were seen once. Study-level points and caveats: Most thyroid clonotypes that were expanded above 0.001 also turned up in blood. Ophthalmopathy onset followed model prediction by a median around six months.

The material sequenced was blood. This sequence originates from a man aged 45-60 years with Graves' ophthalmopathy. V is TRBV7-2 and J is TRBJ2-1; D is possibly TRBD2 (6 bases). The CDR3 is CASSLAASETYNEQFF. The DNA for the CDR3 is TGTGCCAGCAGCTTAGCGGCTAGCGAGACCTACAATGAGCAGTTCTTC.